This section outlines one TCR beta chain sequence together with its context. The method was immunoSEQ multiplex PCR; TCRdb's version includes in-frame clones alone and lacks a portion of them. The sample holds about 58,000 clones, approximately 92% seen once. This sample was taken from a study of blood T cell repertoires in COVID-19. In germline, CDR1 is SGHTA, CDR2 FQGNSA. The CDR3 extends over 15 amino acids. V dropped 5 bases and J dropped 6; count of bases not matched to a gene: 13. The sample taken for sequencing was peripheral blood. The chain combines TRBV7-2 with TRBJ2-7; 7 nucleotides align to TRBD1. The clonotype originates from a man between 45 and 60 years old with active COVID-19. Written as DNA, the CDR3 is TGTGCCAGCAGCCCCCCGGAGAGGGGGCAGGCCGAGCAGTACTTC. Translation gives CASSPPERGQAEQYF. Supplemented by reference TRBV7-2 and TRBJ2-7, the full variable domain reads GAGVSQSPSNKVTEKGKDVELRCDPISGHTALYWYRQSLGQGLEFLIYFQGNSAPDKSGLPSDRFSAERTGGSVSTLTIQRTQQEDSAVYLCASSPPERGQAEQYFGPGTRLTVT.